The present entry profiles one TCR beta chain with its context. The antigen remains undetermined. The entry originates in a study of T cells in narcolepsy. For the study at large: Donors had narcolepsy type 1 or type 2, or were healthy controls.

Only in-frame clones appear in the TCRdb table, and some are missing; sequencing was by immunoSEQ multiplex PCR. This sample carries tens of thousands of clones, about four fifths of them seen once, and the ten largest clones take 3% to 4%. The CDR3 is made up of 14 amino acids. The V gene lost 1 base and the J gene lost 1 base, with 8 bases spanning the gap. The germline CDR1 and CDR2 sequences are SGHTA and FQGNSA. Whole-study results and caveats: Blood of same and different patients, but not healthy controls, reportedly held recurring autoreactive clonotypes. Same-patient CSF and blood CD4+ T cell clonotypes included HCRT-specific and TRIB2-specific autoreactive ones. No autoreactive T cell clone sequences appeared in some memory CD4+ repertoires.

This sequence was found in a human donor with narcolepsy. The chain is built from TRBV7-2 and TRBJ2-7; D is ambiguous. The sample comprised CD45RA- memory CD4+ T cells from PBMCs. The CDR3 protein is CASSLDGESYEQYF. The CDR3 DNA reads as TGTGCCAGCAGCTTAGATGGGGAATCCTACGAGCAGTACTTC.